Listed here is a single TCR beta chain. The antigen remains unidentified. Deletions cut 4 bases from V and 8 bases from J, with 12 bases between. In germline, CDR1 is LGHDT, CDR2 YNNKEL (reference sequence). The CDR3 runs to 13 residues. The sample belongs to a study of T cell responses to AZD1222 COVID-19 vaccine. Broader study findings: Two AZD1222 administrations were followed by greater Spike-specific TCR breadth and depth. Baseline serostatus was positive in only six AZD1222 recipients.

Data came from immunoSEQ multiplex PCR; TCRdb stores just in-frame clones and leaves some out. The sample has roughly 140,000 clones; 92% are singletons. Specimen: peripheral blood, collected 28 days after the second AZD1222 dose. The clonotype comes from an adult who received the AZD1222 COVID-19 vaccine. The rearrangement joins TRBV3-1 (or the pseudogene TRBV3-2) to TRBJ2-4; D uncertain. The CDR3 is CASSLGNTDIQYF. The CDR3 DNA reads as TGTGCCAGCAGCCTCGGTAATACAGACATTCAGTACTTC.